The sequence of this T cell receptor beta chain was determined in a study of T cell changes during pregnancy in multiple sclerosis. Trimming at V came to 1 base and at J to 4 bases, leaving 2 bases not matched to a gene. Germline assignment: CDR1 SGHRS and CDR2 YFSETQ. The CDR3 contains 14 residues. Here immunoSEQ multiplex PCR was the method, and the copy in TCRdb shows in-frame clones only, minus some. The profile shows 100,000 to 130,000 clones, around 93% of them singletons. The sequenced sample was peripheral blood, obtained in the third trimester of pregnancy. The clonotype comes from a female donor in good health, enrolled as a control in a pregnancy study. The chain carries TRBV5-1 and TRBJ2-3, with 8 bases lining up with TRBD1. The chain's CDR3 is CASSLIQGADTQYF. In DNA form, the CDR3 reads TGCGCCAGCAGCTTGATACAGGGGGCAGATACGCAGTATTTT.